A selection of T cell receptor beta chains follows, all from one sample in a study of chemoradiotherapy in HPV16-positive cancers. The data were produced by immunoSEQ multiplex PCR, yet TCRdb's version contains in-frame clones alone and is incomplete. The table shows about 12,000 clones, with 65% to 85% occurring only once. This sample was taken from a patient who underwent chemoradiotherapy. The receptors were gathered from a human donor with HPV-associated anogenital cancer. The CDR3 runs from the conserved cysteine through the conserved F or W. A D gene is named only where the DNA matches it firmly. Expanded clones get a size class; other rows say once, few or many, or leave the size out.

d_call clone_size j_call v_call cdr3_length cdr3_aa cdr3_nt
TRBD1 . TRBJ1-1 TRBV18 15 CASSTGTEMNTEAFF TGTGCCAGCTCAACCGGGACAGAGATGAACACTGAAGCTTTCTTT
. . TRBJ2-3 TRBV12-5 18 CASGRQATGSSAVDTQYF TGTGCTAGTGGCCGCCAAGCTACAGGCTCTAGCGCGGTAGATACGCAGTATTTT
. . TRBJ2-3 TRBV11-2 15 CASSLEVLATDTQYF TGTGCCAGCAGCTTAGAGGTCTTAGCGACAGATACGCAGTATTTT
TRBD1 . TRBJ1-1 TRBV5-1 15 CASRLGQGIVGGAFF TGCGCCAGCAGACTAGGACAGGGGATAGTAGGGGGAGCTTTCTTT
. . TRBJ2-7 TRBV7-2 15 CASSLGSGSSYEQYF TGTGCCAGCAGCTTAGGGAGCGGATCCTCCTACGAGCAGTACTTC
. . TRBJ1-1 TRBV7-9 12 CASTSGLSEAFF TGTGCCAGCACCTCGGGCCTCAGCGAAGCTTTCTTT
. . TRBJ2-3 TRBV12-2 15 CASRFDSPCTDTQYF TGTGCAAGTCGCTTTGACAGCCCCTGCACAGATACGCAGTATTTT
. once TRBJ1-2 TRBV14 15 CASSPGVTGLRGYTF TGTGCCAGCAGCCCCGGGGTGACGGGGCTTAGAGGCTACACCTTC
. . TRBJ1-1 TRBV5-4 15 CASTLGGGKNTEAFF TGTGCCAGCACCCTGGGGGGGGGAAAGAACACTGAAGCTTTCTTT
. few TRBJ2-2 TRBV7-2 13 CASSSGVTGELFF TGTGCCAGCAGCTCGGGGGTAACCGGGGAGCTGTTTTTT
TRBD1 . TRBJ1-6 TRBV7-3 15 CASSQGQGVSSPLHF TGTGCCAGCAGCCAGGGACAGGGCGTGAGTTCACCCCTCCACTTT
. . TRBJ1-1 TRBV19 15 CATTMGAGRGTEAFF TGTGCCACCACTATGGGGGCAGGGAGGGGAACTGAAGCTTTCTTT
. . TRBJ2-5 TRBV6-1 11 CASSGRLVQYF TGTGCCAGCAGTGGCCGACTAGTCCAGTACTTC
. . TRBJ1-3 TRBV5-8 15 CASSSRGGLPNTIYF TGTGCCAGCAGCTCAAGGGGGGGCCTTCCGAACACCATATATTTT
. . TRBJ2-7 TRBV5-1 14 CASSQTAGAAEQYF TGCGCCAGCAGCCAAACGGCGGGGGCAGCCGAGCAGTACTTC
TRBD1 few TRBJ1-1 TRBV27 15 CASSLAGGAWTEAFF TGTGCCAGCAGTTTAGCAGGGGGGGCTTGGACTGAAGCTTTCTTT
. . TRBJ2-1 TRBV6-1 14 CASSELVGNNEQFF TGTGCCAGCAGTGAACTAGTGGGAAACAATGAGCAGTTCTTC
. . TRBJ1-2 TRBV6-1 14 CASSNAVGQYGYTF TGTGCCAGCAGTAACGCGGTAGGCCAGTATGGCTACACCTTC
. . TRBJ1-3 TRBV9 14 CASSVAPGVNTIYF TGTGCCAGCAGCGTTGCCCCGGGCGTAAACACCATATATTTT
. . TRBJ1-2 TRBV29-1 13 CSVLGWAGYGYTF TGCAGCGTACTGGGGTGGGCAGGGTATGGCTACACCTTC
. . TRBJ1-2 TRBV4-3 14 CASSPIPIQGLYTF TGCGCCAGCAGCCCCATCCCAATACAGGGTCTCTACACCTTC
TRBD1 . TRBJ2-7 TRBV10-3 15 CAIKDRDRGYDEQYF TGTGCCATCAAGGACCGGGACAGGGGATACGACGAGCAGTACTTC
. . TRBJ2-5 TRBV19 18 CASSITPTGVEGGETQYF TGTGCCAGTAGTATTACCCCGACAGGGGTCGAGGGGGGGGAGACCCAGTACTTC
. once TRBJ2-3 TRBV4-3 16 CASSQGARGGGDTQYF TGCGCCAGCAGCCAAGGGGCCAGGGGTGGCGGCGATACGCAGTATTTT
. . TRBJ1-4 TRBV7-9 16 CASSPTVGGKGEKLFF TGTGCCAGCAGCCCCACTGTGGGCGGGAAAGGGGAAAAACTGTTTTTT
TRBD2 . TRBJ2-1 TRBV18 17 CASSPPLEAGALNEQFF TGTGCCAGCTCACCGCCTTTGGAAGCGGGGGCCCTCAATGAGCAGTTCTTC
TRBD1 . TRBJ2-7 TRBV10-3 14 CAISRDRADGEQYF TGTGCCATCAGTCGGGACAGGGCGGATGGCGAGCAGTACTTC
. . TRBJ1-5 TRBV9 14 CASSVGDSNQPQHF TGTGCCAGCAGCGTTGGGGATAGCAATCAGCCCCAGCATTTT
. . TRBJ2-7 TRBV19 12 CASSSRLDEQYF TGTGCCAGTAGTTCTCGACTAGACGAGCAGTACTTC
. . TRBJ2-7 TRBV30 15 CAWNEKGRASYEQYF TGTGCCTGGAATGAGAAGGGTAGGGCCTCCTACGAGCAGTACTTC
. . TRBJ1-1 TRBV5-5 14 CASSLQLMNTEAFF TGTGCCAGCAGCTTGCAATTAATGAACACTGAAGCTTTCTTT
. . TRBJ2-7 TRBV6-1 16 CASSEEGPSGTYEQYF TGTGCCAGCAGTGAGGAGGGACCCTCAGGAACCTACGAGCAGTACTTC
. . TRBJ2-1 TRBV4-1 13 CASSQELEREQFF TGCGCCAGCAGCCAAGAGTTGGAGCGGGAGCAGTTCTTC
. . TRBJ1-1 TRBV23-1 14 CASSQSLGLAEAFF TGCGCCAGCAGTCAATCCCTCGGGCTCGCGGAAGCTTTCTTT
. once TRBJ1-1 TRBV30 13 CAWSKHLGTEAFF TGTGCCTGGAGTAAACACCTCGGGACTGAAGCTTTCTTT
. . TRBJ1-4 TRBV30 14 CARNSGTANEKLFF TGTGCCAGAAACTCCGGGACGGCAAATGAAAAACTGTTTTTT